This TCR beta chain is drawn from a study of T cell responses to AZD1222 COVID-19 vaccine. Notes on the study in general: Regions left unmutated in variants are reportedly the target of nearly half of spike-specific TCRs. The study sampled repertoires only after the peak T cell response.

Germline V gives CDR1 SSHAT, CDR2 FNYEAQ (reference sequence). The CDR3 loop spans 13 amino acids. Deletions cut 5 bases from V and 2 bases from J, with 10 bases between. Profiled with immunoSEQ multiplex PCR; TCRdb holds only in-frame clones, not every one. The table has roughly 130,000 clones, about nine tenths seen once. On this clone: Antigen: not known.

The sequence was collected from an adult in good health. The sample here was peripheral blood, taken on day 0 of AZD1222 vaccination. V is TRBV7-7 and J is TRBJ2-7; D could derive from TRBD1 or TRBD2 (5 bases each). The CDR3 sequence: CASSPGPPYEQYF. CDR3 DNA: TGTGCCAGCAGCCCGGGACCCCCCTACGAGCAGTACTTC.